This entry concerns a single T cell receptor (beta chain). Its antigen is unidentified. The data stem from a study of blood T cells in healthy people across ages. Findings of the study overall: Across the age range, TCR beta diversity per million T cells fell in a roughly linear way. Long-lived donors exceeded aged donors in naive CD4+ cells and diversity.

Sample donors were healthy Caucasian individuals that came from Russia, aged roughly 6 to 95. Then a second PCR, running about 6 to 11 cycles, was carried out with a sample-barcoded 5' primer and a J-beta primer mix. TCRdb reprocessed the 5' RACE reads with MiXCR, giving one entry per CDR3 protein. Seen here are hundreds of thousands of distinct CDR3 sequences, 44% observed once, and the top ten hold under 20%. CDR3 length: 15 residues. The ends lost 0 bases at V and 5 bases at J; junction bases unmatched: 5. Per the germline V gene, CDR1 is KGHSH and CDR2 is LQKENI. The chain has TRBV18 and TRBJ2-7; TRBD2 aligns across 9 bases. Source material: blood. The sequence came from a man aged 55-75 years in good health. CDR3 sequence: CASSPPGLALHEQYF. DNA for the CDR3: TGTGCCAGCTCACCACCGGGACTAGCTCTCCACGAGCAGTACTTC.